The next 5 T cell receptor beta chains were all read from a single sample in a study of shared clonotypes between healthy human individuals. The data were produced by immunoSEQ multiplex PCR, yet TCRdb's version contains in-frame clones alone and is incomplete. The top ten clones hold approximately 1.2% of a sample with roughly 2,000,000 clones, just under 95% of them seen once. CD45RO-negative CD8 cells positively selected for CCR7 made up the naive population, which excluded terminally differentiated effector memory CD45RA+ cells. Source material: naive CD8+ T cells sorted from blood. The source of these receptors is a man between 18 and 35 years old in good health.

The chain employs TRBV7-9 and TRBJ2-2, with unresolved D. The CDR3 is made up of 14 amino acids. Germline V gene data show CDR1 as SEHNR and CDR2 as FQNEAQ (reference sequence). V lost 4 bases to trimming and J lost 6 bases, with 12 bases between them. For the CDR3, the DNA is TGTGCCAGCAGCTGGGATGGAAGCGCCGGGGAGCTGTTTTTT. Its protein product is CASSWDGSAGELFF.

The chain carries TRBV21-1 and TRBJ2-5; the table's D call TRBD1 went unverified against the DNA. TRBV21-1 represents a pseudogene. There are 16 residues in the CDR3. The CDR3 DNA reads TGTGCCAGCAGCAGCGCCGGGACAGGGCCGGAAGAGACCCAGTACTTC. Encoded protein: CASSSAGTGPEETQYF.

This clone has only one observation. V is TRBV19 and J is TRBJ2-5; D is undetermined. The germline CDR1 and CDR2 sequences are LNHDA and SQIVND (reference sequence). The CDR3 consists of 12 residues. V shed 2 bases and J shed 0 bases, with 1 base lying between them. CDR3 DNA: TGTGCCAGTAGTATAAACCAAGAGACCCAGTACTTC. Translation: CASSINQETQYF.

On this clone itself: Other DNA variants within this sample encode the same CDR3. This chain links TRBV5-4 with TRBJ1-1; 7 bases line up with TRBD1. The CDR3 contains 13 residues. Germline V CDR1 and CDR2: SGHNT, YYREEE (reference sequence). V shed 4 bases and J 5 bases; nucleotides not matched to a gene: 5. For the CDR3, the DNA is TGTGCCAGCAGCCTCGACAGGGATACTGAAGCTTTCTTT. Its protein is CASSLDRDTEAFF.

V and J are TRBV4-1 and TRBJ1-1; D gene ambiguous. The CDR3 length is 15 residues. In germline, CDR1 is MGHRA, CDR2 YSYEKL. V was cut by 0 bases and J by 3 bases, with 11 bases left in between. CDR3: CASSQETQRDTEAFF. The CDR3 DNA reads TGCGCCAGCAGCCAAGAAACACAGCGAGACACTGAAGCTTTCTTT.